Reported below is one T cell receptor beta chain. Clones were read by immunoSEQ multiplex PCR, and TCRdb kept only the in-frame ones, dropping some. There are roughly 160,000 clones in the sample; 82% occur only once, and about 11% lies in the top ten. This sample was included in a study of blood T cell repertoires in COVID-19. About the research overall: Acute and convalescent COVID-19 specimens originated in the United States, Italy and Spain. T cells, B-cell-depleted T cells, or PBMCs provided the cDNA or gDNA that served as material.

Germline-derived CDR1 and CDR2 are KGHSH and LQKENI. Trimming at V came to 4 bases and at J to 4 bases, leaving 8 bases not matched to a gene. The CDR3 runs to 16 residues. Sequencing was carried out using peripheral blood. This TCR derives from an elderly woman with active or convalescent COVID-19. The chain couples TRBV18 to TRBJ1-2; 11 bases align to TRBD1. The CDR3 reads CASSLGQGAFIYGYTF. CDR3 DNA: TGTGCCAGCTCACTCGGACAGGGGGCGTTCATCTATGGCTACACCTTC.